The present entry profiles one T cell receptor beta chain with its context. Its cognate antigen has yet to be identified. Per-nucleotide qualities are absent, and no much larger clonotype sits a single base away. TCRbeta CDR3 regions were amplified from genomic DNA using the immunoSEQ Assay, a bias-controlled multiplex PCR. The published analysis was carried out like this. Within the assay, amplification of reference gene primers was used to estimate how many nucleated cells each sample contained. To quantify the absolute abundance of each unique TCRbeta CDR3 rearrangement, sequence reads were collapsed and filtered. For each sample, productive Simpson clonality was calculated by taking the square root of Simpson's diversity index across productive rearrangements. The source is immuneACCESS, and TCRdb retained only in-frame sequences with V and J called. Part of the clones is not carried over; for the studies checked, unresolved V genes explain less than half of this, and the remainder is unexplained. The V and J calls and clone size are taken from that table; D and trimming were inferred from the DNA. The sample table holds 250,000 to 300,000 clones, of which around nine tenths were seen once. Approximately 1.8% of the sample is in the top ten clones.

The record originates from a study of blood T cell repertoires in COVID-19 (dated by TCRdb to 2018 to 2021). About the study as a whole: Collaborator samples came from the United States, Italy and Spain and covered acute and convalescent phases of COVID-19. The dataset comprised deeply sampled blood TCRbeta repertoires from subjects exposed to, actively infected with, or recovered from COVID-19. The prospective study material was composed of cDNA or gDNA derived from T cells, B-cell-depleted T cells, or PBMCs. Nearly every sample came with metadata listing a de-identified subject ID, COVID-19 status, age in years and sex. The samples were drawn from two sources: the first 160 participants of the ongoing ImmuneRACE study, and 1,254 subjects contributed by 6 global collaborators. Where HLA class I and class II types were available, the types were taken from metadata supplied by the sample provider, not from assay-based typing. The repertoires were made available in a free public database intended to serve as a resource for research on the immune response to SARS-CoV-2. Study-level results and caveats: The amount of clinical and demographic metadata varied by source and participant and was provided uncurated.

In the prospective study, participants were about 18 to 100 years old, resided in approximately 25 geographic areas of the United States, and were enrolled through a virtual design. Cohort assignment in the prospective study relied on participant-reported clinical history from a screening survey and a study questionnaire. ImmuneRACE Cohort 3 recovered participants were defined by two consecutive negative NP/OP PCR tests, healthcare professional clearance, or symptom resolution. In the prospective study, whole blood, serum and a nasopharyngeal or oropharyngeal swab were collected from each participant by mobile phlebotomists. Over a roughly 2-month period, participants in the prospective study had the option of providing additional blood draws and questionnaires. Before DNA extraction, prospective study blood samples were shipped either frozen or at room temperature. Including the terminal cysteine and phenylalanine, the CDR3 comprises 13 residues. The read is trimmed to its CDR3 DNA, 39 bases read in frame from base 1. Cut back by 4 bases and 5 bases, the V and J ends lie 8 bases apart. CDR1 and CDR2 are read off the germline V gene as KGHDR and SFDVKD.

The sequenced sample was PBMCs or T cells enriched from blood (not recorded which). Recombination linked TRBV24-1 to TRBJ1-5, with TRBD1 as a weak D call on 5 bases. This sequence was found in a woman aged 55-69 years who had recovered from COVID-19. The sequenced DNA is TGTGCCACCAGTGAGGGGACTTATCAGCCCCAGCATTTT. Its translation reads: CATSEGTYQPQHF.